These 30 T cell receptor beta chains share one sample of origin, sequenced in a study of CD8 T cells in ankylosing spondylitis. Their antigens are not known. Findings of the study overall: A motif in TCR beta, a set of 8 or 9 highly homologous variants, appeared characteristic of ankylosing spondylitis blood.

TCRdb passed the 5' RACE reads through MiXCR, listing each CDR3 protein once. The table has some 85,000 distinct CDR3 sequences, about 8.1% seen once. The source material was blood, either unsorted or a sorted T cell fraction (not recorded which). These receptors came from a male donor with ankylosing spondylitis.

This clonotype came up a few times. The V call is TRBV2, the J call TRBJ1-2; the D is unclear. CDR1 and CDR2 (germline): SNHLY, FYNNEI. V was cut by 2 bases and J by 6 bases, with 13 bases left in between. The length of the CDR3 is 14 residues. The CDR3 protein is CASSEWPGSNGYTF. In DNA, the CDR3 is TGTGCCAGCAGTGAATGGCCGGGGTCGAATGGCTACACCTTC.

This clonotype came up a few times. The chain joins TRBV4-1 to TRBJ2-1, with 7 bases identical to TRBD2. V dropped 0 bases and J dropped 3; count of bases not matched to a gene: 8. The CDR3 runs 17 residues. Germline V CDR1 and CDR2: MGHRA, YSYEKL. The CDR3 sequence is CASSQDGSGTNYNEQFF. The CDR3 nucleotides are TGCGCCAGCAGCCAAGATGGGAGCGGGACTAACTACAATGAGCAGTTCTTC.

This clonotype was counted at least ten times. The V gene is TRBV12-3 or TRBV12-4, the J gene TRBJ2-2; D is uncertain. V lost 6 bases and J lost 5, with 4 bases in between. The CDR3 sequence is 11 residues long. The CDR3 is CASRGTGELFF. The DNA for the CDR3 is TGTGCCAGCAGGGGAACCGGGGAGCTGTTTTTT.

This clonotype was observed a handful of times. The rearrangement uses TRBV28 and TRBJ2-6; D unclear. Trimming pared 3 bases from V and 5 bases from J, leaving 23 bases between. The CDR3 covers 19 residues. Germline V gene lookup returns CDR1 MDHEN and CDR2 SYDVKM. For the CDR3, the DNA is TGTGCCAGCAGTTTTACAGTCTTCTCCCCCTTTTCTCGGGCCAACGTCCTGACTTTC. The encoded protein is CASSFTVFSPFSRANVLTF.

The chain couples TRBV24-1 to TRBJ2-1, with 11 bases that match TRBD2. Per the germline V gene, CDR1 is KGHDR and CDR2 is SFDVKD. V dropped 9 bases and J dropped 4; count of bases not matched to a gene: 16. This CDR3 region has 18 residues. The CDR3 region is CATGTSGDPYYTYNEQFF. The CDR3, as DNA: TGTGCCACCGGGACTAGCGGAGACCCTTATTATACTTACAATGAGCAGTTCTTC.

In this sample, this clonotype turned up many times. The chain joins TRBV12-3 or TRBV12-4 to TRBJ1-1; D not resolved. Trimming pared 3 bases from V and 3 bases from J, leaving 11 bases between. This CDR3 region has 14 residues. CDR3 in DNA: TGTGCCAGCAGTTTCTCCCCCGCTTACACTGAAGCTTTCTTT. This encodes CASSFSPAYTEAFF.

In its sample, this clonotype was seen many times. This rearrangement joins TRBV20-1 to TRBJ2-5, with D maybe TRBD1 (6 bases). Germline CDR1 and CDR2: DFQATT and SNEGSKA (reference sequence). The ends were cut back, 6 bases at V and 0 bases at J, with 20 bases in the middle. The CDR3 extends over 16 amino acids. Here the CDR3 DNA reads TGCAGTGCCTTGCGCTACAGGGATTCCTACCAAGAGACCCAGTACTTC. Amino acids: CSALRYRDSYQETQYF.

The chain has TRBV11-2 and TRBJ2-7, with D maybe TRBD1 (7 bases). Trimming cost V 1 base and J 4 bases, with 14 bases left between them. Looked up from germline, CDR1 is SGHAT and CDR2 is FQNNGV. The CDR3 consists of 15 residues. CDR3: CASSLAGGISYEQYF. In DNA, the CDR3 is TGTGCCAGCAGCTTAGCAGGGGGGATTTCTTACGAGCAGTACTTC. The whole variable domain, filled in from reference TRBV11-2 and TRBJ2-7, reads EAGVAQSPRYKIIEKRQSVAFWCNPISGHATLYWYQQILGQGPKLLIQFQNNGVVDDSQLPKDRFSAERLKGVDSTLKIQPAKLEDSAVYLCASSLAGGISYEQYFGPGTRLTVT.

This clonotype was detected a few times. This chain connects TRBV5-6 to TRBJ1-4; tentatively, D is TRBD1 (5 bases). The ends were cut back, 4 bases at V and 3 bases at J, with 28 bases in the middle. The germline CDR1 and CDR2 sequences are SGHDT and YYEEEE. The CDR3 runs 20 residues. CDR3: CASSPGARGTARGPNEKLFF. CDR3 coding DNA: TGTGCCAGCAGCCCTGGTGCCCGGGGGACGGCGAGGGGTCCTAATGAAAAACTGTTTTTT.

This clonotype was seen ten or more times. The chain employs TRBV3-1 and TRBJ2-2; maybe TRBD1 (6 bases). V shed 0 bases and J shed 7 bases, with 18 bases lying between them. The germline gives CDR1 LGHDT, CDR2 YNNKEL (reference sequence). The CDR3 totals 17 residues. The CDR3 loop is CASSQDGAGARDGELFF. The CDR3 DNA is TGTGCCAGCAGCCAAGATGGGGCAGGGGCAAGGGACGGGGAGCTGTTTTTT.

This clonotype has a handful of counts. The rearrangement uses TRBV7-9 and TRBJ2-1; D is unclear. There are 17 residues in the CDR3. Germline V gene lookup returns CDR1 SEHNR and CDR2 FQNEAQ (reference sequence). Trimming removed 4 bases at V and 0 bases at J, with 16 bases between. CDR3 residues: CASSSITAPSSYNEQFF. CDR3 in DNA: TGTGCCAGCAGCTCAATCACCGCCCCAAGCTCCTACAATGAGCAGTTCTTC.

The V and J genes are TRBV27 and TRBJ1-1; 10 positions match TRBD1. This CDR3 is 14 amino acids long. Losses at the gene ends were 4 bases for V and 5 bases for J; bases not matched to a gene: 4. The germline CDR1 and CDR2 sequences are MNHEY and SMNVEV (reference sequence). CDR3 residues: CASSWDRGSTEAFF. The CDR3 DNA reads TGTGCCAGCAGTTGGGACAGGGGATCGACTGAAGCTTTCTTT.

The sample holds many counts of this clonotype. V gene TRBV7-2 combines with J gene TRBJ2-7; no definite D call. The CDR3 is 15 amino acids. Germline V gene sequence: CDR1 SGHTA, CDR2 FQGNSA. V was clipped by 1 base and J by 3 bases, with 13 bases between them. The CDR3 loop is CASSLEGYDNYEQYF. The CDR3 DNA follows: TGTGCCAGCAGCTTAGAAGGATACGACAACTACGAGCAGTACTTC.

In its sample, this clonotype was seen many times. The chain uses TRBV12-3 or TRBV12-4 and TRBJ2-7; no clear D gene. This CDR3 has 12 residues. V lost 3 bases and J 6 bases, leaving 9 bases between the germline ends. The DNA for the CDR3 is TGTGCCAGCAGTTTTGGGCGAGGCGAGCAGTACGTC. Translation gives CASSFGRGEQYV.

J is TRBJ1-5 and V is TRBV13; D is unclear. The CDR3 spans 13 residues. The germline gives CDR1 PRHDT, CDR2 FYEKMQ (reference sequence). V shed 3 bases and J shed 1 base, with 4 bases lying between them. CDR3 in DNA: TGTGCCAGCAGCTTTCAGAGCAATCAGCCCCAGCATTTT. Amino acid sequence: CASSFQSNQPQHF.

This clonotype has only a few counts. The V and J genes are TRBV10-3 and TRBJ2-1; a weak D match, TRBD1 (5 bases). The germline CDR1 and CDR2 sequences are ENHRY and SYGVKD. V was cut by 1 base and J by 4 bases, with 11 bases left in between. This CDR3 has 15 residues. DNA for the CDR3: TGTGCCATCAGTGAGTACTTGGACACGTACAATGAGCAGTTCTTC. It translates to CAISEYLDTYNEQFF.

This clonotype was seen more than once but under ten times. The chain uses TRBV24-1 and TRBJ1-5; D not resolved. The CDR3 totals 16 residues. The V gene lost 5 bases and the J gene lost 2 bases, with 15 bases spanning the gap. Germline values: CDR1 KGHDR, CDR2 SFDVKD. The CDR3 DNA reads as TGTGCCACCAGTGGCAATGGGGAGTTTGGCAATCAGCCCCAGCATTTT. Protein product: CATSGNGEFGNQPQHF.

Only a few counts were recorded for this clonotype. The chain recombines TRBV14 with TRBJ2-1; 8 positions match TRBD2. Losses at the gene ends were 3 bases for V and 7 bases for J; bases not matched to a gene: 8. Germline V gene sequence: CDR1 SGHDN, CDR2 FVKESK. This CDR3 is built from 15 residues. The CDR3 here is CASSQRREDVNEQFF. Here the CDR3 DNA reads TGTGCCAGCAGCCAGAGGCGGGAGGACGTTAATGAGCAGTTCTTC.

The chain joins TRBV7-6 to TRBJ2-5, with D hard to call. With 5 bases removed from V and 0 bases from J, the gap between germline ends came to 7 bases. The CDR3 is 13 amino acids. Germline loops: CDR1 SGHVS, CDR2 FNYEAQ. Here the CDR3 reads CASSLAYQETQYF. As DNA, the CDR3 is TGTGCCAGCAGCCTGGCTTACCAAGAGACCCAGTACTTC.

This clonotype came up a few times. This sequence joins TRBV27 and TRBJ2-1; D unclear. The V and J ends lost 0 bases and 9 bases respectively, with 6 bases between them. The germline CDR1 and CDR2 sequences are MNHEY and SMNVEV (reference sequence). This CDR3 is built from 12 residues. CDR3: CASSLSATEQFF. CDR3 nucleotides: TGTGCCAGCAGTTTATCGGCCACTGAGCAGTTCTTC.

This chain's CDR3 is CASSLDRARETQYF. The CDR3 coding sequence is TGTGCCAGCAGCTTAGATCGGGCGCGGGAGACCCAGTACTTC. The V and J genes are TRBV7-9 and TRBJ2-5; D is ambiguous. CDR3 length equals 14 residues. Germline V lookup: CDR1 SEHNR, CDR2 FQNEAQ (reference sequence). V dropped 1 base and J dropped 5 bases, with 11 bases sitting between them.

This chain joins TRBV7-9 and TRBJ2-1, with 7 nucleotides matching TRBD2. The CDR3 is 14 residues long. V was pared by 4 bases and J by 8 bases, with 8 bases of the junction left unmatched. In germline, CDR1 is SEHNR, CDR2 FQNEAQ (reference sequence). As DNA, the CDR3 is TGTGCCAGCAGCTGGACTAGTTTAAGAGATGAGCAGTTCTTC. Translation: CASSWTSLRDEQFF.

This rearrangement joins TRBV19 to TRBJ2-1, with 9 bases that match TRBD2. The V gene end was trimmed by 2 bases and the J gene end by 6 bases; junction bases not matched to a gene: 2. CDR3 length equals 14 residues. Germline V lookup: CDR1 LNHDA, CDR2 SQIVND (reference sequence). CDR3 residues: CASSILAGPNEQFF. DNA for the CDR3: TGTGCCAGTAGTATACTAGCGGGGCCCAATGAGCAGTTCTTC.

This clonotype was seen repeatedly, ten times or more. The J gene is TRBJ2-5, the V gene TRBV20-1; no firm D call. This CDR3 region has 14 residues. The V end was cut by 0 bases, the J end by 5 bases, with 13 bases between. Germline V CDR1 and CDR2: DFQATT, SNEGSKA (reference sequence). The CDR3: CSARDLDSPETQYF. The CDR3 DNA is TGCAGTGCTAGAGATTTAGATTCTCCTGAGACCCAGTACTTC.

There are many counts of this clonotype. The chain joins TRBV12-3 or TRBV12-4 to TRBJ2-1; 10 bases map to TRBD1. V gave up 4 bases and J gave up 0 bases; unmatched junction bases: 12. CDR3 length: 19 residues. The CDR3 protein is CASSSPGQGLGISYNEQFF. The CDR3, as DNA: TGTGCCAGCAGTTCCCCGGGACAGGGGCTGGGGATCTCCTACAATGAGCAGTTCTTC.

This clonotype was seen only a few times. The CDR3 here is CSASEFRGSYEQYF. The CDR3 region has the DNA TGCAGTGCTAGCGAGTTCAGGGGAAGCTACGAGCAGTACTTC. The V call is TRBV20-1, the J call TRBJ2-7, with a weak D call TRBD1 (6 bases). From germline, CDR1 is DFQATT and CDR2 SNEGSKA (reference sequence). The germline V and J ends were trimmed by 3 bases and 3 bases, with 15 bases remaining between them. The CDR3 spans 14 residues.

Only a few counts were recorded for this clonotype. CDR3 sequence: CASSPTLGPGTVYNEQFF. The DNA of the CDR3 is TGCGCCAGCAGCCCTACCCTCGGGCCGGGTACGGTTTACAATGAGCAGTTCTTC. The rearrangement uses TRBV5-1 and TRBJ2-1; D gene unclear. This CDR3 is 18 amino acids long. CDR1 is SGHRS, CDR2 YFSETQ, per germline. Trimming removed 4 bases at V and 4 bases at J, with 24 bases between.

The CDR3 spells CASREGGQETQYF. CDR3 bases: TGCGCCAGCAGGGAGGGGGGGCAAGAGACCCAGTACTTC. J is TRBJ2-5 and V is TRBV10-2; possible D gene TRBD2, 7 bases. This CDR3 has 13 residues. The V end was cut by 6 bases, the J end by 2 bases, with 10 bases between. Germline lookup yields CDR1 WSHSY and CDR2 SAAADI.

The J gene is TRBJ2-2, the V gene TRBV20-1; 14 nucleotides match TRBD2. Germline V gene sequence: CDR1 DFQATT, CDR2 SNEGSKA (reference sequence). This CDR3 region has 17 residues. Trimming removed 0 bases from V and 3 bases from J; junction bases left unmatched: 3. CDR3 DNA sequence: TGCAGTGCTAGAGATGGACTAGCGGGAGGTTACACCGGGGAGCTGTTTTTT. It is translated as CSARDGLAGGYTGELFF.

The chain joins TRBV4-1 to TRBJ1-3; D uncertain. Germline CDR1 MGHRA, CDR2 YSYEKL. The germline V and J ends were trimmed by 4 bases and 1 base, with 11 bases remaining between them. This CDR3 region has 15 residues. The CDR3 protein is CASSRAVRSGNTIYF. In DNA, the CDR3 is TGCGCCAGCAGCCGGGCGGTTAGGTCTGGAAACACCATATATTTT.